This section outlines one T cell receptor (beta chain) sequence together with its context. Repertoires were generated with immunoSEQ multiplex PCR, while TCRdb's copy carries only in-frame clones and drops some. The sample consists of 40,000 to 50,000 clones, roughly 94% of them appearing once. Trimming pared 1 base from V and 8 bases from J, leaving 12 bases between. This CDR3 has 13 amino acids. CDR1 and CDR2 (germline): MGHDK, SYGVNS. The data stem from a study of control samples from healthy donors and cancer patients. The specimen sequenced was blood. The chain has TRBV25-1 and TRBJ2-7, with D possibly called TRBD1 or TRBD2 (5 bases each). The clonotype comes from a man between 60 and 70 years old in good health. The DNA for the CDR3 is TGTGCCAGCAGTGAATCGGGACGAACTAAGCAGTACTTC. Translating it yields CASSESGRTKQYF.